One sample yielded the 2 T cell receptor beta chains listed below, sequenced in a study of cytotoxic CD8 clonotypes in ibrutinib-treated CLL. Libraries were prepared by immunoSEQ multiplex PCR; TCRdb keeps only in-frame clonotypes and omits some of them. The sample has a few thousand clones, roughly 80% seen once. The sample consisted of PBMCs, taken before ibrutinib treatment. These receptors were collected from a human donor with chronic lymphocytic leukemia.

This chain connects TRBV7-2 to TRBJ1-2; TRBD1 is a possible D gene (6 bases). V lost 7 bases, J lost 4 bases, and 16 bases lay in between. The germline V gene has CDR1 SGHTA and CDR2 FQGNSA. This CDR3 spans 14 amino acids. CDR3 residues: CASNLGGSSYGYTF. The DNA for the CDR3 is TGTGCCAGCAACCTGGGGGGCAGCTCCTATGGCTACACCTTC. Filled out from reference TRBV7-2 and TRBJ1-2, the complete variable domain reads GAGVSQSPSNKVTEKGKDVELRCDPISGHTALYWYRQSLGQGLEFLIYFQGNSAPDKSGLPSDRFSAERTGGSVSTLTIQRTQQEDSAVYLCASNLGGSSYGYTFGSGTRLTVV.

This chain joins TRBV25-1 and TRBJ1-1; D remains unclear. CDR3 length: 13 amino acids. Trimming took off 6 bases at V and 5 bases at J, with 13 bases between the two ends. Germline CDR1 and CDR2: MGHDK and SYGVNS. The CDR3 nucleotides are TGTGCCAGCAGCGTTAGAGGAAGGACTGAAGCTTTCTTT. This codes for CASSVRGRTEAFF.